The entry below gives a single T cell receptor beta chain sequence along with its context. What it recognizes is unknown. Germline loops: CDR1 GTSNPN, CDR2 SVGIG (reference sequence). The CDR3 length is 12 residues. The V gene lost 0 bases and the J gene lost 3 bases, with 6 bases spanning the gap. These data come from a study of cytomegalovirus exposure and HLA in healthy donors. Study outcomes and limitations: As was reported, the classifier diagnosed cytomegalovirus status with high specificity and sensitivity.

Produced via immunoSEQ multiplex PCR; TCRdb's table is partial and in-frame only. The data show approximately 190,000 clones, with approximately 88% seen just once and around 7% held by the top ten. The chain recombines TRBV30 with TRBJ2-7, with a possible D match to TRBD2 (6 bases). The receptor's source is a man between 18 and 35 years old in good health and CMV-seropositive. Sequencing was done on a sample of PBMCs. The CDR3 DNA follows: TGTGCCTGGAGTGTAGCGGGCTACGAGCAGTACTTC. Translating gives CAWSVAGYEQYF.